This TCR beta chain is drawn from a study of cytotoxic CD8 clonotypes in ibrutinib-treated CLL. The intended depth for sequencing was 1 in 200,000 to 1 in 1 million T cells. The data were produced by immunoSEQ multiplex PCR, yet TCRdb's version contains in-frame clones alone and is incomplete. The repertoire holds over 200,000 clones, with approximately 75% as singletons. The CDR3 is 14 amino acids. The V segment lost 0 bases and the J segment 9 bases; nucleotides outside the gene matches: 6. Germline loops: CDR1 SGHRS, CDR2 YFSETQ. The source material was PBMCs, sampled after 12 months of ibrutinib treatment. The sequence was obtained from a human donor with chronic lymphocytic leukemia. The chain has TRBV5-1 and TRBJ2-7; 10 bases are a match to TRBD2. Written as DNA, the CDR3 is TGCGCCAGCAGCTTGGAACTAGCGGGGTGGGGGCAGTACTTC. Amino acids: CASSLELAGWGQYF.